This is a list of T cell receptor beta chains from one sample in a study of regulatory T cells in long-lasting Graves disease. TCRdb analysed the multiplex PCR reads with MiXCR anew, one entry per CDR3 protein. The sample contains fewer than 350,000 distinct CDR3 sequences, about a sixth of which appear only once. This specimen consisted of peripheral blood mononuclear cells (PBMCs), obtained at new diagnosis, from a patient treated with antithyroid drugs. The receptors were sampled from a female donor with Graves disease. Each CDR3 is given with its conserved first and last residue. The order of the fields is clone size, J gene, D gene, V gene, CDR3 DNA, CDR3 protein. A D gene is named only where the DNA matches it firmly. Clone size is stated in some rows and not others, as once, few, many or a class when expanded.

clone size: once
J gene: TRBJ2-5
D gene: TRBD2
V gene: TRBV12-3/TRBV12-4
CDR3 DNA: TGTGACCCACTAGCGGGGGGGCTCAGTGAGACCCAGTACTTC
CDR3 protein: CDPLAGGLSETQYF

clone size: many
J gene: TRBJ2-3
D gene: .
V gene: TRBV14
CDR3 DNA: TGTGCCAGCAGCCCGTTGATCGGGCACACTAGCACAGATACGCAGTATTTT
CDR3 protein: CASSPLIGHTSTDTQYF

clone size: .
J gene: TRBJ2-2
D gene: .
V gene: TRBV20-1
CDR3 DNA: TGCAGTGCTACCCACCTAGGAAAGCGCGGGCCGAACACCGGGGAGCTGTTTTTT
CDR3 protein: CSATHLGKRGPNTGELFF

clone size: .
J gene: TRBJ2-2
D gene: .
V gene: TRBV7-6
CDR3 DNA: TGTGCCAGCAGCTTAGGGGCGCGGGATTCGGCCGGGGAGCTGTTTTTT
CDR3 protein: CASSLGARDSAGELFF

clone size: many
J gene: TRBJ2-2
D gene: .
V gene: TRBV7-2
CDR3 DNA: TGTGCCAGCAGCACCAGGGGGGATGGCACCGGGGAGCTGTTTTTT
CDR3 protein: CASSTRGDGTGELFF

clone size: many
J gene: TRBJ2-2
D gene: TRBD2
V gene: TRBV19
CDR3 DNA: TGTGCCAGTAGTGTGAGCGGGAACTTGGCCGGGGAGCTGTTTTTT
CDR3 protein: CASSVSGNLAGELFF

clone size: many
J gene: TRBJ1-4
D gene: .
V gene: TRBV11-2
CDR3 DNA: TGTGCCAGCAGCTTAACAGGGCTACTTGCAACTAATGAAAAACTGTTTTTT
CDR3 protein: CASSLTGLLATNEKLFF

clone size: many
J gene: TRBJ2-2
D gene: TRBD2
V gene: TRBV19
CDR3 DNA: TGTGCCAGTAGTTCTAGCGGGAGTGGGACCGGGGAGCTGTTTTTT
CDR3 protein: CASSSSGSGTGELFF

clone size: many
J gene: TRBJ1-2
D gene: .
V gene: TRBV5-1
CDR3 DNA: TGCGCCAGCAGCCCCGGGACGGCTGGCTACACCTTC
CDR3 protein: CASSPGTAGYTF

clone size: .
J gene: TRBJ1-3
D gene: TRBD1
V gene: TRBV5-6
CDR3 DNA: TGTGCCAGCAGCTTGGCCCAGGGGGCGTCAGGAAACACCATATATTTT
CDR3 protein: CASSLAQGASGNTIYF